The 26 T cell receptor beta chains in this list originate from one sample, sequenced in a study of neurological immune-mediated disorders. Using its own MiXCR run on the 5' RACE reads, TCRdb lists one record per CDR3 protein. The top ten hold about 5.8% of the sample, which has 65,000 to 75,000 distinct CDR3 sequences, 5.2% seen once. Source material: PBMCs. Source of these receptors: a human donor with multiple sclerosis. The donor label of this sample is uncertain.

This clonotype was found many times. The gene calls are TRBV9 and TRBJ2-1, with D possibly matching TRBD1 (6 bases). V was shortened by 4 bases and J by 2 bases, with 13 bases between the two germline ends. The CDR3 loop spans 15 amino acids. Germline V gives CDR1 SGDLS, CDR2 YYNGEE. The CDR3 loop reads CASSSTGNPYNEQFF. The CDR3 nucleotides read TGTGCCAGCAGCTCTACAGGGAACCCCTACAATGAGCAGTTCTTC.

This clonotype was seen at least ten times. This chain connects TRBV12-3 or TRBV12-4 to TRBJ2-5; a possible D gene is TRBD2 (7 bases). The CDR3 runs 16 residues. The ends were cut back, 3 bases at V and 5 bases at J, with 19 bases in the middle. CDR3 coding DNA: TGTGCCAGCAGTTTTAGAGGGGGGGGGCCTGGGGAGACCCAGTACTTC. It encodes CASSFRGGGPGETQYF.

This clonotype was seen many times. The V gene is TRBV2, the J gene TRBJ2-3; D tentatively fits TRBD1 or TRBD2 (5 bases each). The CDR3 has 14 amino acids. Per the germline V gene, CDR1 is SNHLY and CDR2 is FYNNEI. V was shortened by 8 bases and J by 3 bases, with 15 bases between the two germline ends. The CDR3 region has the DNA TGTGCCAGCTTTTGGCCGGGACCAACAGATACGCAGTATTTT. Protein product: CASFWPGPTDTQYF.

This clonotype came up a few times. The chain couples TRBV12-3 or TRBV12-4 to TRBJ1-4; 7 bases map to TRBD1. The CDR3 loop spans 14 amino acids. V was pared by 6 bases and J by 7 bases, with 8 bases of the junction left unmatched. CDR3 in amino acids: CASRSGTVGEKLFF. CDR3 DNA: TGTGCCAGCAGGTCCGGGACAGTAGGTGAAAAACTGTTTTTT.

This clonotype occurred many times. This chain links TRBV20-1 with TRBJ2-7, with D possibly being TRBD2 (6 bases). The CDR3 loop spans 11 amino acids. CDR1 and CDR2 from the germline V gene are DFQATT and SNEGSKA (reference sequence). CDR3 sequence reads: CTAGSSYEQYF. The DNA of the CDR3 is TGCACCGCGGGGAGCTCCTACGAGCAGTACTTC.

In DNA, the CDR3 is TGTGCCATTAGGCTTCCGAACACCGGGGAGCTGTTTTTT. Its protein is CAIRLPNTGELFF. This chain connects TRBV19 to TRBJ2-2, with unresolved D. This CDR3 is 13 amino acids long. Germline CDR1 LNHDA, CDR2 SQIVND (reference sequence). V gave up 10 bases and J gave up 0 bases, with 9 bases separating them.

Many counts were recorded for this clonotype. The chain couples TRBV4-1 to TRBJ2-7; 8 nucleotides match TRBD1. V gave up 2 bases and J gave up 2 bases; unmatched junction bases: 17. Germline assignment: CDR1 MGHRA and CDR2 YSYEKL. The CDR3 loop spans 19 amino acids. The DNA of the CDR3 is TGCGCCAGCAGCCAAAGGCGAGGGTTTCCGGGACAGGTGCCCTACGAGCAGTACTTC. Translating gives CASSQRRGFPGQVPYEQYF.

This clonotype was seen many times. J is TRBJ2-1 and V is TRBV7-2; possibly TRBD1 or TRBD2 for D (5 bases each). V shed 4 bases and J shed 9 bases, with 13 bases lying between them. Germline CDR1 reads SGHTA; CDR2 reads FQGNSA. The CDR3 spans 13 residues. In DNA, the CDR3 is TGTGCCAGCAGCTGGTCGGGGACGGTTGAGCAGTTCTTC. Its protein is CASSWSGTVEQFF.

This clonotype was observed many times. The chain is built from TRBV6-6 and TRBJ1-1; the D is unclear. Germline CDR1 and CDR2: MNHNY and SVGAGI (reference sequence). This CDR3 comprises 14 residues. With 4 bases removed from V and 7 bases from J, the gap between germline ends came to 16 bases. CDR3 amino acids: CASSSLDLRYEAFF. CDR3 DNA sequence: TGTGCCAGCAGTTCCCTCGATTTACGATATGAAGCTTTCTTT.

This clonotype has at least ten counts. The rearrangement uses TRBV5-1 and TRBJ1-2, with D uncertain. CDR3 length: 17 amino acids. The V end was cut by 0 bases, the J end by 5 bases, with 20 bases between. CDR1 is SGHRS, CDR2 YFSETQ, per germline. The CDR3 nucleotides read TGCGCCAGCAGCTTGGAAGGGTTTTATCCCCAGAATTATGGCTACACCTTC. Translated: CASSLEGFYPQNYGYTF.

The table lists this clonotype with many counts. This rearrangement joins TRBV20-1 to TRBJ1-3; no definite D call. The CDR3 totals 12 residues. V lost 6 bases to trimming and J lost 0 bases, with 6 bases between them. The germline CDR1 and CDR2 sequences are DFQATT and SNEGSKA (reference sequence). CDR3 nucleotide sequence: TGCAGTGCCCTTCTCTCTGGAAACACCATATATTTT. Residues: CSALLSGNTIYF.

This clonotype was recorded at least ten times. The chain joins TRBV6-1 to TRBJ1-1; D is unclear. This CDR3 contains 15 residues. The germline gives CDR1 MNHNS, CDR2 SASEGT. V lost 4 bases and J 0 bases, leaving 12 bases between the germline ends. CDR3 sequence reads: CASSAQSQMNTEAFF. The DNA of the CDR3 is TGTGCCAGCAGTGCCCAGTCTCAAATGAACACTGAAGCTTTCTTT.

This clonotype was observed at least ten times. The V and J genes are TRBV20-1 and TRBJ2-3, with TRBD2 matching 12 bases. Germline V lookup: CDR1 DFQATT, CDR2 SNEGSKA (reference sequence). The V and J ends lost 6 bases and 5 bases, in that order; junction bases with no gene match: 12. CDR3 length: 16 amino acids. DNA for the CDR3: TGCAGTGCATCTCCTTCTAGCGGGGGGGCGGGAGATACGCAGTATTTT. It specifies CSASPSSGGAGDTQYF.

In this sample, this clonotype turned up many times. CDR3: CASSPGNNQPQHF. CDR3 DNA sequence: TGTGCCAGCAGCCCCGGGAATAATCAGCCCCAGCATTTT. This chain uses TRBV11-2 with TRBJ1-5; D is unresolved. Trimming cost V 5 bases and J 4 bases, with 9 bases left between them. Germline V lookup: CDR1 SGHAT, CDR2 FQNNGV. The CDR3 extends over 13 amino acids.

This clonotype was observed many times. The rearrangement joins TRBV12-3 or TRBV12-4 to TRBJ2-7; a possible D gene is TRBD2 (5 bases). Trimming pared 1 base from V and 0 bases from J, leaving 13 bases between. This CDR3 has 16 amino acids. The CDR3 spells CASSLDRAVLSYEQYF. As DNA, the CDR3 is TGTGCCAGCAGTTTAGATCGAGCGGTCCTCTCCTACGAGCAGTACTTC.

In this sample, this clonotype turned up many times. The J gene is TRBJ2-2, the V gene TRBV27; D may match TRBD1 or TRBD2 (6 bases each). V lost 9 bases and J 8 bases, leaving 16 bases between the germline ends. CDR1 is MNHEY, CDR2 SMNVEV, per germline (reference sequence). The CDR3 extends over 13 amino acids. The CDR3 protein is CASRGVARGELFF. CDR3 in DNA: TGTGCCAGTAGGGGGGTAGCGAGAGGGGAGCTGTTTTTT.

This clonotype has ten or more counts. The genes are TRBV5-6 and TRBJ2-1; D may be TRBD2 (6 bases). Trimming cost V 1 base and J 10 bases, with 15 bases left between them. Looked up from germline, CDR1 is SGHDT and CDR2 is YYEEEE. This CDR3 region has 14 residues. CDR3: CASSLRGLSGEQFF. CDR3 coding DNA: TGTGCCAGCAGCTTGAGGGGCTTGAGCGGGGAGCAGTTCTTC.

This clonotype was detected many times. The chain is built from TRBV4-1 and TRBJ2-1; perhaps TRBD2 as D (7 bases). Germline values: CDR1 MGHRA, CDR2 YSYEKL. V lost 3 bases, J lost 8 bases, and 11 bases lay in between. The CDR3 length is 13 residues. CDR3 in amino acids: CASSQGGAHEQFF. As DNA, the CDR3 is TGCGCCAGCAGCCAGGGGGGGGCACATGAGCAGTTCTTC.

This clonotype was counted many times. This chain joins TRBV5-1 and TRBJ2-5, with 7 bases fitting TRBD1. Germline V lookup: CDR1 SGHRS, CDR2 YFSETQ. The CDR3 is 14 amino acids. With V trimmed by 4 bases and J by 2 bases, 5 bases remained unmatched. The CDR3 loop reads CASSTGVIQETQYF. The CDR3 nucleotides are TGCGCCAGCAGCACAGGGGTCATACAAGAGACCCAGTACTTC.

This clonotype has at least ten counts. The chain uses TRBV4-2 and TRBJ2-5; TRBD2 agrees at 15 bases. V was pared by 3 bases and J by 5 bases, with 4 bases of the junction left unmatched. The CDR3 loop spans 16 amino acids. CDR1 and CDR2 from the germline V gene are LGHNA and YNFKEQ. The CDR3 DNA reads TGTGCCAGCAGCCACGGGACTAGCGGGGGGACGGAGACCCAGTACTTC. Translating it yields CASSHGTSGGTETQYF.

This clonotype has at least ten counts. V and J are TRBV20-1 and TRBJ2-4; 8 positions agree with TRBD1. V trimming: 5 bases; J trimming: 6 bases; junction bases outside the gene matches: 6. The germline CDR1 and CDR2 sequences are DFQATT and SNEGSKA (reference sequence). This CDR3 comprises 13 residues. The CDR3 here is CSAGGTGSNIQYF. CDR3 nucleotides: TGCAGTGCTGGGGGGACAGGATCAAACATTCAGTACTTC.

There are many counts of this clonotype. The chain carries TRBV7-9 and TRBJ1-5, with D possibly matching TRBD1 (6 bases). Germline assignment: CDR1 SEHNR and CDR2 FQNEAQ (reference sequence). The ends were cut back, 6 bases at V and 0 bases at J, with 12 bases in the middle. The CDR3 has 15 amino acids. The CDR3 loop reads CASSGAGASNQPQHF. The CDR3 region has the DNA TGTGCCAGCAGTGGGGCGGGGGCTAGCAATCAGCCCCAGCATTTT.

The gene calls are TRBV11-2 and TRBJ1-1; the D gene is possibly TRBD1 (5 bases). The CDR3 runs 13 residues. Germline-derived CDR1 and CDR2 are SGHAT and FQNNGV. The V end was cut by 7 bases, the J end by 7 bases, with 16 bases between. The CDR3 reads CASNTGVNVEAFF. DNA for the CDR3: TGTGCCAGCAACACGGGGGTTAACGTTGAAGCTTTCTTT. Looking up the rest from reference TRBV11-2 and TRBJ1-1 gives the full variable domain: EAGVAQSPRYKIIEKRQSVAFWCNPISGHATLYWYQQILGQGPKLLIQFQNNGVVDDSQLPKDRFSAERLKGVDSTLKIQPAKLEDSAVYLCASNTGVNVEAFFGQGTRLTVV.

There are many counts of this clonotype. The chain joins TRBV18 to TRBJ2-3; weak D call: TRBD2 (6 bases). Trimming took off 3 bases at V and 5 bases at J, with 15 bases between the two ends. Germline assignment: CDR1 KGHSH and CDR2 LQKENI. CDR3 length: 15 residues. The CDR3 region is CASSPRRGGEDTQYF. As DNA, the CDR3 is TGTGCCAGCTCACCTCGCCGGGGAGGAGAAGATACGCAGTATTTT.

This clonotype was found many times. The chain carries TRBV15 and TRBJ1-6; D remains ambiguous. The V end lost 5 bases, the J end lost 7 bases, and 12 bases lay between the germline ends. The CDR3 is made up of 14 amino acids. Germline V gives CDR1 LNHNV, CDR2 YYDKDF (reference sequence). The chain's CDR3 is CATSDRVYNSPLHF. CDR3 bases: TGTGCCACCAGCGACCGGGTTTACAATTCACCCCTCCACTTT.

This clonotype was counted ten times or more. V usage is TRBV12-3 or TRBV12-4 and J usage is TRBJ2-7; tentative D call: TRBD2 (5 bases). The CDR3 is 14 amino acids. V lost 2 bases and J lost 3, with 11 bases in between. The CDR3 DNA reads TGTGCCAGCAGTTTAACCGGGATGGACTACGAGCAGTACTTC. Residues: CASSLTGMDYEQYF.